These T cell receptor beta chains were read from a single sample in a study of blood T cell repertoires in COVID-19. Generated by immunoSEQ multiplex PCR, the TCRdb table keeps only in-frame clones and is missing some. The sample holds approximately 260,000 clones; around 91% are singletons and the top ten take 2.1%. Sequenced material: peripheral blood. These TCRs come from a woman aged 60-75 years with COVID-19, enrolled during active disease. Both conserved end residues are part of each CDR3. The order of the fields is J gene, clone size, V gene, D gene, CDR3 DNA, CDR3 protein. The D gene is left open where the match is weak. Only part of the rows carry a size: once, few, many, or a class if the clone is expanded.

TRBJ1-1 | - | TRBV18 | - | TGTGCCAGCTCGACGGGTGTAACTGAAGCTTTCTTT | CASSTGVTEAFF
TRBJ1-3 | - | TRBV15 | - | TGTGCCACCAGCAGAGATTATAAAGGAAACACCATATATTTT | CATSRDYKGNTIYF
TRBJ1-3 | - | TRBV19 | - | TGTGCCACCGGCAGGGTCTCTGGAAACACCATATATTTT | CATGRVSGNTIYF
TRBJ1-5 | - | TRBV19 | TRBD1 | TGTGCCAGTAGCCCCGGGACAGGGGTCAATCAGCCCCAGCATTTT | CASSPGTGVNQPQHF
TRBJ1-2 | - | TRBV19 | - | TGTGCCAGTAGTCCCGCCGGGGGAGGGGGGCGAGCGGGCTACACCTTC | CASSPAGGGGRAGYTF
TRBJ1-2 | once | TRBV11-2 | - | TGTGCCAGCAGCCCTGACAGGAATAACTATGGCTACACCTTC | CASSPDRNNYGYTF
TRBJ2-6 | - | TRBV5-4 | - | TGTGCCAGCAGTCTGGCCGGGGAGAGTGGGGCCAACGTCCTGACTTTC | CASSLAGESGANVLTF
TRBJ2-1 | - | TRBV4-3 | - | TGCGCCAGCAGCCAAGATCTTTTGGAGAGTGAGCAGTTCTTC | CASSQDLLESEQFF
TRBJ2-5 | - | TRBV27 | - | TGTGCCAGCAGGAACTACGGGGGACCTGAAGAGACCCAGTACTTC | CASRNYGGPEETQYF
TRBJ1-2 | - | TRBV2 | - | TGTGCCAGCAGTGTGATGGGGCGGTATGGCTACACCTTC | CASSVMGRYGYTF
TRBJ1-1 | - | TRBV18 | - | TGTGCCAGCTCACCTCGAGGGCAACTTAATCCCACTGAAGCTTTCTTT | CASSPRGQLNPTEAFF
TRBJ1-3 | - | TRBV4-1 | TRBD1 | TGCGCCAGCAGCCAAGAGGACAGGGGGGGAAACACCATATATTTT | CASSQEDRGGNTIYF
TRBJ1-3 | once | TRBV7-2 | - | TGTGCCAGCAGCTTATATACGAGGGGGAGCTCTGGAAACACCATATATTTT | CASSLYTRGSSGNTIYF
TRBJ1-1 | - | TRBV7-2 | TRBD1 | TGTGCCAGCAGCCTATGGACAGGGGGCGCCCTTGAAGCTTTCTTT | CASSLWTGGALEAFF
TRBJ2-5 | - | TRBV3-1/TRBV3-2 | TRBD2 | TGTGCCAGCAGCACGACTAGCGGGGGGGTGGAGACCCAGTACTTC | CASSTTSGGVETQYF
TRBJ1-5 | - | TRBV11-3 | TRBD1 | TGTGCCAGCAGCTTAAAATTACAGGGGGCAGATCAGCCCCAGCATTTT | CASSLKLQGADQPQHF
TRBJ2-4 | - | TRBV15 | - | TGTGCCACCAGCAGAGATGGCGGCAGGGTGAAGCACATTCAGTACTTC | CATSRDGGRVKHIQYF
TRBJ2-5 | - | TRBV7-7 | - | TGTGCCAGCAGCCCGGCGGGCCCGGTACGTCAAGAGACCCAGTACTTC | CASSPAGPVRQETQYF
TRBJ1-6 | - | TRBV30 | - | TGTGCCCTGAGAAGAGGGGAGGTGGGGGATAATTCACCCCTCCACTTT | CALRRGEVGDNSPLHF
TRBJ1-5 | - | TRBV6-6 | - | TGTGCCAGCATAGCCAGAACTAATCAGCCCCAGCATTTT | CASIARTNQPQHF
TRBJ2-2 | few | TRBV2 | - | TGTGCCAGCCTAGGAAACTTCGGGGAGCTGTTTTTT | CASLGNFGELFF
TRBJ1-2 | - | TRBV25-1 | TRBD1 | TGTGCCAGCGGGGACAGGGGGGGGACGTATGGCTACACCTTC | CASGDRGGTYGYTF
TRBJ1-1 | once | TRBV2 | TRBD1 | TGTGCCACCCGAACAGGGGGAGGGATGGCTGAAGCTTTCTTT | CATRTGGGMAEAFF
TRBJ1-5 | - | TRBV6-5 | TRBD1 | TGTGCCAGCAGACCCGGGACAGGGAGGGGTCAGCCCCAGCATTTT | CASRPGTGRGQPQHF
TRBJ1-1 | - | TRBV9 | TRBD1 | TGTGCCAGCGGACAGGGAACCTTGAACACTGAAGCTTTCTTT | CASGQGTLNTEAFF
TRBJ1-1 | - | TRBV5-4 | - | TGTGCCAGCAGCTTGGAACAGGCCATGAACACTGAAGCTTTCTTT | CASSLEQAMNTEAFF
TRBJ1-2 | few | TRBV5-1 | TRBD1 | TGCGCCAGCAACCCCACGGCGGGGGGACAGTATGGCTACACCTTC | CASNPTAGGQYGYTF
TRBJ2-1 | - | TRBV7-2 | TRBD2 | TGTGCCAGCAGCTTAACAGCGGGGGGGCCTTTGGGTGAGCAGTTCTTC | CASSLTAGGPLGEQFF
TRBJ2-5 | - | TRBV10-3 | - | TGTGCCATCAGGGACAGCCAAGAGACCCAGTACTTC | CAIRDSQETQYF
TRBJ1-4 | few | TRBV29-1 | TRBD1 | TGCAGCGCAGGACAGGGGACAACTAATGAAAAACTGTTTTTT | CSAGQGTTNEKLFF
TRBJ1-2 | - | TRBV9 | - | TGTGCCAGCAGCCCATACGGGACTTCCCAAATGGGCGGCTACACCTTC | CASSPYGTSQMGGYTF
TRBJ1-6 | - | TRBV30 | TRBD1 | TGTGCCTGGAGATGGCGGACAGGAGCATCACCCCTCCACTTT | CAWRWRTGASPLHF
TRBJ1-1 | - | TRBV11-3 | TRBD1 | TGTGCCAGCAGCTTAACAGGGGACACTGAAGCTTTCTTT | CASSLTGDTEAFF
TRBJ2-5 | few | TRBV5-1 | TRBD1 | TGCGCCAGCAGCTTGGACGTGACAGGGGCCGGTCAGAAGACCCAGTACTTC | CASSLDVTGAGQKTQYF
TRBJ1-5 | - | TRBV19 | - | TGTGCCAGTAGTATGGGCAGGGGTATTCGCAATCAGCCCCAGCATTTT | CASSMGRGIRNQPQHF
TRBJ2-7 | - | TRBV7-2 | - | TGTGCCAGCAGCTTACGGGACACCTCCTACGAGCAGTACTTC | CASSLRDTSYEQYF
TRBJ1-1 | - | TRBV7-9 | - | TGTGCCAGCAGCTTCCTTGAGTACACTGAAGCTTTCTTT | CASSFLEYTEAFF
TRBJ2-7 | - | TRBV11-3 | - | TGTGCCATAGGGGCCGACTCCTACGAGCAGTACTTC | CAIGADSYEQYF
TRBJ1-2 | - | TRBV19 | - | TGTGCCAGTAGTCGTGACACTCGAGGGTATGGCTACACCTTC | CASSRDTRGYGYTF
TRBJ2-7 | - | TRBV9 | - | TGTGCCAGCAGCGTCGACAGTTTCTCCTACGAGCAGTACTTC | CASSVDSFSYEQYF
TRBJ2-2 | - | TRBV27 | - | TGTGCCAGCACTCGTAGGACAGTGGACAGCTGGAACACCGGGGAGCTGTTTTTT | CASTRRTVDSWNTGELFF
TRBJ2-3 | - | TRBV7-2 | TRBD2 | TGTGCCAGCAGCTTAGGAGGGACTAGCGGGGAACAGTATTTT | CASSLGGTSGEQYF
TRBJ1-2 | - | TRBV19 | - | TGTGCCAGTAGTATAGTCGTAGAAAACTATGGCTACACCTTC | CASSIVVENYGYTF
TRBJ1-6 | - | TRBV4-1 | TRBD1 | TGCGCCAGCAAGACAGGGGGGCACGGTTCACCCCTCCACTTT | CASKTGGHGSPLHF
TRBJ2-3 | - | TRBV9 | TRBD2 | TGTGCCAGCAGCCTAACAAAACCCCTGACTAGCGGGGGGAGCACAGATACGCAGTATTTT | CASSLTKPLTSGGSTDTQYF
TRBJ2-1 | - | TRBV7-7 | TRBD1 | TGTGCTAGCAGCTTACGACAGGGGTCGTACAATGAGCAGTTCTTC | CASSLRQGSYNEQFF
TRBJ2-7 | - | TRBV2 | TRBD2 | TGTGCCAGCCGGCGAATTCTAGCGGGAGGTCCTGAGCAGTACTTC | CASRRILAGGPEQYF
TRBJ1-3 | - | TRBV6-5 | TRBD1 | TGTGCCAGCAGTAACAGGGGGCAGTCCGGAAACACCATATATTTT | CASSNRGQSGNTIYF
TRBJ1-2 | - | TRBV19 | TRBD1 | TGTGCCAGTAGTATAACGACAGGGGGCTTAGCTGGCTACACCTTC | CASSITTGGLAGYTF
TRBJ1-1 | - | TRBV18 | TRBD1 | TGTGCCAGCTCACAGGGGGCGGATGATACTGAAGCTTTCTTT | CASSQGADDTEAFF
TRBJ1-1 | - | TRBV2 | TRBD1 | TGTGCCAGCCAGGGACAGCCGGGCACTGAAGCTTTCTTT | CASQGQPGTEAFF
TRBJ1-3 | - | TRBV9 | TRBD1 | TGTGCCAGCAGCGGAGGGACAGCCTCTGGAAACACCATATATTTT | CASSGGTASGNTIYF
TRBJ1-2 | few | TRBV27 | - | TGTGCCAGCAGTCCTTTTCGTCAGGGGCCGAGCTATGGCTACACCTTC | CASSPFRQGPSYGYTF